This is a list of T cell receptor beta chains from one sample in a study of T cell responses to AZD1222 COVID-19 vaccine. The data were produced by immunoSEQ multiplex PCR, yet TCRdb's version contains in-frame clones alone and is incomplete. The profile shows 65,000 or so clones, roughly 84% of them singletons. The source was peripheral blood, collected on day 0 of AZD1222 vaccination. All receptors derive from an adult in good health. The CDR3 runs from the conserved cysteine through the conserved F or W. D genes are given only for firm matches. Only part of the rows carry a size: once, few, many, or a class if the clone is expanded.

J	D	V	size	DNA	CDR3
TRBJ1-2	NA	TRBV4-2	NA	TGTGCCAGCAGCCAAGATCAGGGACTCTATGGCTACACCTTC	CASSQDQGLYGYTF
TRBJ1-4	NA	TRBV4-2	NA	TGTGCCAGCACGGTGGGACGGGGAGTTAATGAAAAACTGTTTTTT	CASTVGRGVNEKLFF
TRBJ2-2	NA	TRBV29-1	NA	TGCAGCGTTGAATGGGGGACCGGGGAGCTGTTTTTT	CSVEWGTGELFF
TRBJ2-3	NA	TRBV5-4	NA	TGTGCCAGCAGCCGTCCCGAAGAGGCAGCTGCAGATACGCAGTATTTT	CASSRPEEAAADTQYF
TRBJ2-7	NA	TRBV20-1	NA	TGCAGTGCTAGAGGACACTACGAGCAGTACTTC	CSARGHYEQYF
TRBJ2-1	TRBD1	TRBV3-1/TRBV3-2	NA	TGTGCCAGCAGCACCCGACAGGGTGAGCAGTTCTTC	CASSTRQGEQFF
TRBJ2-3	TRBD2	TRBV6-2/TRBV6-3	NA	TGTGCCAGCAGTTTCCTAAGCGGGGGGAACACAGATACGCAGTATTTT	CASSFLSGGNTDTQYF
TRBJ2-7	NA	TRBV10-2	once	TGCGCCAGCAGAGAGCCGGGCCTATCCTACGAGCAGTACTTC	CASREPGLSYEQYF
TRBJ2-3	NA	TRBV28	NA	TGTGCCAGCAGGGACCCAGATACGCAGTATTTT	CASRDPDTQYF
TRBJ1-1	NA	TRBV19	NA	TGTGCCAGTAGTGCGACGACTAACACTGAAGCTTTCTTT	CASSATTNTEAFF
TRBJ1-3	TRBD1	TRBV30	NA	TGTGCCTGGTTGTGGACAGGTCTTCGAAACACCATATATTTT	CAWLWTGLRNTIYF
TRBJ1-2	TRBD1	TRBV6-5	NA	TGTGCCAGCAGTACAGCCGGGACAGGGGGAAGCTACACCTTC	CASSTAGTGGSYTF
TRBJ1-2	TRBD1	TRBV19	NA	TGTGCCAGTAGTACGGAGGGGACAGGAGCTAACTATGGCTACACCTTC	CASSTEGTGANYGYTF
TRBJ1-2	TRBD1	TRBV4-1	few	TGCGCCAGCAGCCAAGGCGGCAGGGGGCGAACGGGATTGGGCTACACCTTC	CASSQGGRGRTGLGYTF
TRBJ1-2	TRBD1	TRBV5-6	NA	TGTGCCAGCAGCTTGGAGGTCCGGGACAGCGGAAACTATGGCTACACCTTC	CASSLEVRDSGNYGYTF
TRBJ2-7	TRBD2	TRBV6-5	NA	TGTGCCAGCAGACTAGCGGGGGAACTTTACTACGAGCAGTACTTC	CASRLAGELYYEQYF
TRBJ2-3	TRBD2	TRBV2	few	TGTGCCAGCAGTGCTCAGCGGGGGAATTTCAACTCTAGCACAGATACGCAGTATTTT	CASSAQRGNFNSSTDTQYF
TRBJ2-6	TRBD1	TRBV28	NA	TGTGCCAGCAGGAGAGACAGGGCAGGCTCTGGGGCCAACGTCCTGACTTTC	CASRRDRAGSGANVLTF
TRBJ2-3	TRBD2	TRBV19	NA	TGTGCCAGTAGCGCTAGCGGGGGTGAAGATACGCAGTATTTT	CASSASGGEDTQYF
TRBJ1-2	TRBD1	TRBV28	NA	TGTGCCAGCACACTGGGGGACAGGGATTCCTATGGCTACACCTTC	CASTLGDRDSYGYTF
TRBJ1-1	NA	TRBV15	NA	TGTGCCACTATCTTTACAACCTGGGACACTGAAGCTTTCTTT	CATIFTTWDTEAFF
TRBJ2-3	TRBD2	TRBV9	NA	TGTGCCAGCAGACCGGGACTAGGCAGTTCAGATACGCAGTATTTT	CASRPGLGSSDTQYF
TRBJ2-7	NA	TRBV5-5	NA	TGTGCCAGCAGCTTGGCCAACTCAGTGATTCACGAGCAGTACTTC	CASSLANSVIHEQYF
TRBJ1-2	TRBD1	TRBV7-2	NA	TGTGCCAGCAGCTTATCGACAGGGGATGGCTACACCTTC	CASSLSTGDGYTF
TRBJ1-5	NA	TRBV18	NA	TGTGCCAGCTCACCAAATGGACCTAATAGCAATCAGCCCCAGCATTTT	CASSPNGPNSNQPQHF
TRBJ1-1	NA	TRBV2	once	TGTGCCAGCAGCCTCCGAGACAGAGGAGGGACTGAAGCTTTCTTT	CASSLRDRGGTEAFF
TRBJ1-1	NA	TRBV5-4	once	TGTGCCAGCAGCTTTGGGACTGAAGCTTTCTTT	CASSFGTEAFF
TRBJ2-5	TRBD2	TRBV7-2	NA	TGTGCCAGCAGCTTAGGTTTAGGTAGCGGGTCTAGAGTGGCCCAGTACTTC	CASSLGLGSGSRVAQYF